This T cell receptor beta chain was recorded in a study of graft-versus-host responses after intestinal transplantation. On the study more broadly: All recipients were transplanted with multivisceral, liver-intestinal, or isolated intestinal grafts. The recipients all started with anti-thymocyte globulin induction and then took tacrolimus and steroids for 3 to 4 years.

This CDR3 is 13 amino acids long. V lost 6 bases and J 9 bases, leaving 18 bases between the germline ends. Germline values: CDR1 MNHNY, CDR2 SVGAGI (reference sequence). A word on this clone: Its target is not known.

TCRdb keeps only in-frame clones here, not all; method: immunoSEQ multiplex PCR. This table holds about 43,000 clones, approximately 94% found once. Study results and limitations: Maximum circulating GvH clone levels tracked with early post-transplant HvG decreases.

Material: PBMCs, obtained around 350 days after intestinal transplant. The chain is built from TRBV6-6 and TRBJ2-7; perhaps TRBD2 as D (5 bases). The source is a human patient who received an intestinal transplant, so some T cells may come from the graft donor. The CDR3: CASSDPETSRQYF. Here the CDR3 DNA reads TGTGCCAGCAGCGATCCGGAAACTAGTCGGCAGTACTTC.